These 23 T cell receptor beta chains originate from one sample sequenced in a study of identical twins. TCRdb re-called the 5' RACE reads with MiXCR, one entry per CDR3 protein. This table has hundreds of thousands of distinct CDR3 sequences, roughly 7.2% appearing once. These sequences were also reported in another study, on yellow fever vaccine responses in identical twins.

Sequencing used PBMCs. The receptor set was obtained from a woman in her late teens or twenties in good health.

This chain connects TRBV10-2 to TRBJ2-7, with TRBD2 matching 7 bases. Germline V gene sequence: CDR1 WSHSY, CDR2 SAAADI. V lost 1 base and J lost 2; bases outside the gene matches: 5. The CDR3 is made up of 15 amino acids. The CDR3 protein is CASSELGGSTYEQYF. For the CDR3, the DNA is TGCGCCAGCAGTGAGTTAGGCGGGAGTACCTACGAGCAGTACTTC.

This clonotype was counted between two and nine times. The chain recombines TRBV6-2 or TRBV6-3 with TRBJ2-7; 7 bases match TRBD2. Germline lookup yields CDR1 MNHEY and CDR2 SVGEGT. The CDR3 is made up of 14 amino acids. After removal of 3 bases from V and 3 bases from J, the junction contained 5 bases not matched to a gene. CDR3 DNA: TGTGCCAGCAGTTATCTAGCGGCGATCTACGAGCAGTACTTC. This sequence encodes CASSYLAAIYEQYF.

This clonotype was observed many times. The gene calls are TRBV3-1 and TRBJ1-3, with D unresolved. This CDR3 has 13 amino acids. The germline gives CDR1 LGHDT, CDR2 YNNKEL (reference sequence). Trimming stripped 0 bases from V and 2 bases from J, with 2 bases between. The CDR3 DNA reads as TGTGCCAGCAGCCAAGACCCTGGAAACACCATATATTTT. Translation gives CASSQDPGNTIYF.

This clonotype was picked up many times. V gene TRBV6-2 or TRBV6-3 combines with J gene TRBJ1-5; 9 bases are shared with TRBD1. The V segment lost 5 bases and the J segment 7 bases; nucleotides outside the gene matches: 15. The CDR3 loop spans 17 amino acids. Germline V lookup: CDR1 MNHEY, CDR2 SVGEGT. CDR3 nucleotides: TGTGCCAGCAGTCTACAATTACAGGGGGCGGTGAGCCAGCCCCAGCATTTT. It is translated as CASSLQLQGAVSQPQHF.

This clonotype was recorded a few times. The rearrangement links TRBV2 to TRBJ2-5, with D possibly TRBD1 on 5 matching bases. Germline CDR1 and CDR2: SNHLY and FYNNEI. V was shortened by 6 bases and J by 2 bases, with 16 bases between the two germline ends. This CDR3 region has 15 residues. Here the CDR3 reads CASRPRLTVQETQYF. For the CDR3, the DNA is TGTGCCAGCAGACCCCGTTTGACAGTGCAAGAGACCCAGTACTTC.

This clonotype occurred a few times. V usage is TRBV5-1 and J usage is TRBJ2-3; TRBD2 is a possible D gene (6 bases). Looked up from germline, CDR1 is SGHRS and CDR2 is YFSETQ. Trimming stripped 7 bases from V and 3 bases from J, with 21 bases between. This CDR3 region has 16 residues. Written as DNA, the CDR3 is TGCGCCAGCGCCCCGGGCATAGCGGAAAGGACAGATACGCAGTATTTT. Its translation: CASAPGIAERTDTQYF.

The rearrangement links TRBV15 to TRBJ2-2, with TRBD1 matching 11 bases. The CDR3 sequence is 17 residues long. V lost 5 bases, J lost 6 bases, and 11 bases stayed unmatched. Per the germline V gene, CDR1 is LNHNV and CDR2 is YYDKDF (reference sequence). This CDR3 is CATSSPGGTGGAGELFF. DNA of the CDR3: TGTGCCACCAGCTCCCCCGGGGGGACAGGGGGGGCCGGGGAGCTGTTTTTT.

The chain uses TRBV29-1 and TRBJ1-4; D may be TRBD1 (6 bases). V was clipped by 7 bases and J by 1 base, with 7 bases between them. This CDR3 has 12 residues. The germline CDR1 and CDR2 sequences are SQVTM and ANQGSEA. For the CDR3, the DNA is TGCAGCGGGGGGCGAACTAATGAAAAACTGTTTTTT. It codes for CSGGRTNEKLFF.

Here the CDR3 reads CASSTPPGQGNIQYF. Written as DNA, the CDR3 is TGTGCCAGCAGCACACCGCCAGGACAGGGAAACATTCAGTACTTC. The rearrangement joins TRBV28 to TRBJ2-4, with 8 bases identical to TRBD1. Germline loops: CDR1 MDHEN, CDR2 SYDVKM. Trimming cost V 6 bases and J 6 bases; bases outside gene matches: 10. This CDR3 is built from 15 residues.

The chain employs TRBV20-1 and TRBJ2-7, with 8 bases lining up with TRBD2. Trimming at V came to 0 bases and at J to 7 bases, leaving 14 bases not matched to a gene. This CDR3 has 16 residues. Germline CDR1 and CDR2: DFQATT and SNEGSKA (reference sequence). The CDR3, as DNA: TGCAGTGCTAGAGATTCGGGGGGGGAGCCCACAGGGGAGCAGTACTTC. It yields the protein CSARDSGGEPTGEQYF.

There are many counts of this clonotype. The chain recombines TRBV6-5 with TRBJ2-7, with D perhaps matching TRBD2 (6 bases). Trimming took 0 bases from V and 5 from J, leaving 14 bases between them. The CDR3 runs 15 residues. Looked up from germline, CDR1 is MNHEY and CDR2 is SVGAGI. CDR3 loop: CASSYSPAGSHEQYF. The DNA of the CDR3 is TGTGCCAGCAGTTACTCCCCGGCGGGGAGCCACGAGCAGTACTTC.

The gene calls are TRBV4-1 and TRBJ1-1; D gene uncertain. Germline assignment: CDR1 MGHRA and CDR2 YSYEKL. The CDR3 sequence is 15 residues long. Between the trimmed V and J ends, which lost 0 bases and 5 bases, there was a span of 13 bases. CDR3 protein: CASSQDNGMGTEAFF. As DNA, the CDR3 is TGCGCCAGCAGCCAAGATAACGGGATGGGTACTGAAGCTTTCTTT.

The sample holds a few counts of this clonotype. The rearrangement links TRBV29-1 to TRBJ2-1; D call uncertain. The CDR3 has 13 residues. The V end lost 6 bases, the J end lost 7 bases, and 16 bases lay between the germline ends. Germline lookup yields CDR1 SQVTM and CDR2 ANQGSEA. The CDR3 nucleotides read TGCAGCGTGGTAGGGCCTAGGATAAATGAGCAGTTCTTC. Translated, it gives CSVVGPRINEQFF.

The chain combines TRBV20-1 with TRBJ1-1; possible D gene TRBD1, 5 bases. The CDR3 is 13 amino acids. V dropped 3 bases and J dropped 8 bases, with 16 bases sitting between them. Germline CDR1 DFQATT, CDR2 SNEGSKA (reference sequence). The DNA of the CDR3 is TGCAGTGCTAGCTCAGGGAGCCCCATCGAAGCTTTCTTT. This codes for CSASSGSPIEAFF.

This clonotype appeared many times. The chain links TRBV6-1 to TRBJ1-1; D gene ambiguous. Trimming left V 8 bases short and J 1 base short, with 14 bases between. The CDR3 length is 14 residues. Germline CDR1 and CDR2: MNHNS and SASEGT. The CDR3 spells CASFLRAKNTEAFF. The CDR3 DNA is TGTGCCAGCTTTCTGCGAGCTAAGAACACTGAAGCTTTCTTT.

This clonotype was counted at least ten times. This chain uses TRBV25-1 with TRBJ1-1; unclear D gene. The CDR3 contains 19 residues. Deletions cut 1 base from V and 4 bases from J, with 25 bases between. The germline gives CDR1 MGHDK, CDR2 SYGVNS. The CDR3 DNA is TGTGCCAGCAGTGAATGGAACAGAAGAAAGACAAATAGTGTCACTGAAGCTTTCTTT. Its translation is CASSEWNRRKTNSVTEAFF.

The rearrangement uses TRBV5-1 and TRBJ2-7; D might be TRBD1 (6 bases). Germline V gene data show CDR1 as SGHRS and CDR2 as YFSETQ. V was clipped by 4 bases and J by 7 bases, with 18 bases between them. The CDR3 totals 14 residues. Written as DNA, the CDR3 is TGCGCCAGCAGCCACGGGACATCGACTTGGGAGCAGTACGTC. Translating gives CASSHGTSTWEQYV.

The CDR3: CASSLGQGENEQFF. CDR3 DNA: TGCGCCAGCAGCTTGGGACAGGGTGAGAATGAGCAGTTCTTC. The V call is TRBV5-1, the J call TRBJ2-1; TRBD1 matches at 7 bases. The CDR3 consists of 14 residues. The V and J ends lost 0 bases and 7 bases, in that order; junction bases with no gene match: 4. The germline V gene encodes CDR1 SGHRS and CDR2 YFSETQ.

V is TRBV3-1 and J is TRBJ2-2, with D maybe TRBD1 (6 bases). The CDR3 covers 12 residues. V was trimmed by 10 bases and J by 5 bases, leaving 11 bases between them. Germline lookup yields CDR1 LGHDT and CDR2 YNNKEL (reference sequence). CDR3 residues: CATGTPTGELFF. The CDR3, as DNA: TGTGCCACCGGGACACCTACCGGGGAGCTGTTTTTT.

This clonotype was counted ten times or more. Here the CDR3 DNA reads TGCGCCAGCAGCATTGGACAGGGCTCCTACAATGAGCAGTTCTTC. The encoded protein is CASSIGQGSYNEQFF. The V and J genes are TRBV5-1 and TRBJ2-1, with 8 bases fitting TRBD1. This CDR3 comprises 15 residues. Trimming at V came to 4 bases and at J to 0 bases, leaving 3 bases not matched to a gene. The germline V gene has CDR1 SGHRS and CDR2 YFSETQ. The full variable domain, its missing parts supplied by reference TRBV5-1 and TRBJ2-1, is KAGVTQTPRYLIKTRGQQVTLSCSPISGHRSVSWYQQTPGQGLQFLFEYFSETQRNKGNFPGRFSGRQFSNSRSEMNVSTLELGDSALYLCASSIGQGSYNEQFFGPGTRLTVL.

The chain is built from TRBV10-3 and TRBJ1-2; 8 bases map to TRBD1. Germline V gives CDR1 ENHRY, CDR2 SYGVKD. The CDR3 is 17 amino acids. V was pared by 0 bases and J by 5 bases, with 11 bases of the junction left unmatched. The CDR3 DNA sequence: TGTGCCATCAGTGAGTCGGAGGCGGCAGGGGGCTTGTATGGCTACACCTTC. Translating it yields CAISESEAAGGLYGYTF.

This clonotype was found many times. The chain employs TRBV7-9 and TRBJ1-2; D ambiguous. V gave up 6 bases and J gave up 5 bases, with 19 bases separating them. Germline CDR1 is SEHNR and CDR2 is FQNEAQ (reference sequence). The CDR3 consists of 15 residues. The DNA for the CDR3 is TGTGCCAGCAGATGGTGGGAGGATATCCGATATGGCTACACCTTC. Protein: CASRWWEDIRYGYTF. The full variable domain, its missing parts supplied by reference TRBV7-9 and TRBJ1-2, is DTGVSQNPRHKITKRGQNVTFRCDPISEHNRLYWYRQTLGQGPEFLTYFQNEAQLEKSRLLSDRFSAERPKGSFSTLEIQRTEQGDSAMYLCASRWWEDIRYGYTFGSGTRLTVV.

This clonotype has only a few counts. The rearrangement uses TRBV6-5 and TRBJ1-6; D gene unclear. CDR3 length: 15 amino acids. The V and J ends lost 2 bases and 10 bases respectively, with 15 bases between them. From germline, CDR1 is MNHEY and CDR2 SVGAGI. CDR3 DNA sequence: TGTGCCAGCAGTTACGGAGCGAAACAAGGATCACCCCTCCACTTT. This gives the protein CASSYGAKQGSPLHF.